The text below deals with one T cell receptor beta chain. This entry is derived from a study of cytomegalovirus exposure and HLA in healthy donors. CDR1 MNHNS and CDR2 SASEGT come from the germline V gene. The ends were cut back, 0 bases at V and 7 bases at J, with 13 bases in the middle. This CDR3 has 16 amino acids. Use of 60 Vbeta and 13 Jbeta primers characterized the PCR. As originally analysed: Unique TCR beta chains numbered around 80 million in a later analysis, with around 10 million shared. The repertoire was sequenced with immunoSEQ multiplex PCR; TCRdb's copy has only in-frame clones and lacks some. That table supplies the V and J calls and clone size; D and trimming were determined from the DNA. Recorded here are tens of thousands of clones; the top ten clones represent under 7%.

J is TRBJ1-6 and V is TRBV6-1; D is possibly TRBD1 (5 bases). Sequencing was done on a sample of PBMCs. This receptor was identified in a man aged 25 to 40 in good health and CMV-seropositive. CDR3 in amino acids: CASSEALGGSNSPLHF. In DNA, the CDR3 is TGTGCCAGCAGTGAAGCGCTTGGGGGGTCCAATTCACCCCTCCACTTT.